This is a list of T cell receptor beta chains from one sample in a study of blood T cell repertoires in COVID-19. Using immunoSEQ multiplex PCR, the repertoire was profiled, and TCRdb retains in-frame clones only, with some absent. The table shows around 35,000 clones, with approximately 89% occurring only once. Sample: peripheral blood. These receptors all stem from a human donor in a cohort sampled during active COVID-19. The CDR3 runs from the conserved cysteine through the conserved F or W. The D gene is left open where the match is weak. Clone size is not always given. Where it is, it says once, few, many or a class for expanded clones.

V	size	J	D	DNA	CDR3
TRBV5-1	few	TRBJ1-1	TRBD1	TGCGCCAGCAGCTTGGGGGACAGGGCTCCTGAAGCTTTCTTT	CASSLGDRAPEAFF
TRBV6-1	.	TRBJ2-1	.	TGTGCCAGCAGTGAGGGAAACAGGGCGCGCGATGAGCAGTTCTTC	CASSEGNRARDEQFF
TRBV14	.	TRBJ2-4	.	TGTGCCAGCAGCCAAGTCCTCGCCGGGATTCAGTACTTC	CASSQVLAGIQYF
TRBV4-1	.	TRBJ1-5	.	TGCGCCAGCAGCCAAGTAGGCGGCCAGGGTTTGCCCCAGCATTTT	CASSQVGGQGLPQHF
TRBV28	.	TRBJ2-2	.	TGTGCCAGCAGTTTATCGCGGGACAGCACCGGGGAGCTGTTTTTT	CASSLSRDSTGELFF
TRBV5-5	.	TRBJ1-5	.	TGTGCCAGCAGCTTCAAGCAGGGTGGATTTCGCAATCAGCCCCAGCATTTT	CASSFKQGGFRNQPQHF
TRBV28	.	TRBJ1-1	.	TGTGCCAGCACCCCAGGTTTGAACACTGAAGCTTTCTTT	CASTPGLNTEAFF
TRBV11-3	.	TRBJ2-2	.	TGTGCCAGCAGCTTAGGGGTTCTGGGGTTGGAGGACACCGGGGAGCTGTTTTTT	CASSLGVLGLEDTGELFF
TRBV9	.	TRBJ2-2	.	TGTGCCAGCAGCGTAGTAATGACCGGGGAGCTGTTTTTT	CASSVVMTGELFF
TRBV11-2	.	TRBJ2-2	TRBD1	TGTGCCAGCAGCTCGAGGACAGGGGGAAAAGGGGAGCTGTTTTTT	CASSSRTGGKGELFF
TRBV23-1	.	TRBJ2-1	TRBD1	TGCGCCAGCAGTCAATCGGGCAGGGGGTCGGCGGTCGAAGAGCAGTTCTTC	CASSQSGRGSAVEEQFF
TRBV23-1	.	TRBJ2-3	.	TGCGCCAGCAGTCACTACAGGGTTAGTACGCAGTATTTT	CASSHYRVSTQYF
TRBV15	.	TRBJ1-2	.	TGTGCCACCAGCAGAGACTACTATGGCTACACCTTC	CATSRDYYGYTF
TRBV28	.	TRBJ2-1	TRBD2	TGTGCCAGCAGTTTAGGGTACACTAGCGGGGGGGCCGGTGAGCAGTTCTTC	CASSLGYTSGGAGEQFF
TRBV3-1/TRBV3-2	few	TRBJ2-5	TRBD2	TGTGCCAGCAGCCAAGATATTTGGGGAGGGGAGACCCAGTACTTC	CASSQDIWGGETQYF
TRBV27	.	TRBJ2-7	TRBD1	TGTGCCAGCAGTTTTCAGGGACAGGGGTCAACCTACGAGCAGTACTTC	CASSFQGQGSTYEQYF
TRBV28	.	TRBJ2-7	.	TGTGCCAGCAGTTTGAGGCAACCCGAGCAGTACTTC	CASSLRQPEQYF
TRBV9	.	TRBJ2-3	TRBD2	TGTGCCAGCAGCGTCTCGGCGGGGGGCCCCACAGATACGCAGTATTTT	CASSVSAGGPTDTQYF
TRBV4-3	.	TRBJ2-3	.	TGCGCCAGCAGCCAAGACAGGCAGGTAGATACGCAGTATTTT	CASSQDRQVDTQYF
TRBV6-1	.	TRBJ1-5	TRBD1	TGTGCCAGCAGTGAACGCCTCCTGACAGGGATCCTAGGTCAGCCCCAGCATTTT	CASSERLLTGILGQPQHF
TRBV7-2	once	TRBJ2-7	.	TGTGCCAGCAGCTTAACGGTCTACGAGCAGTACTTC	CASSLTVYEQYF
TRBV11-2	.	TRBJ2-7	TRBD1	TGTGCCAGCAGTTCGGACAGGCTCACCTACGAGCAGTACTTC	CASSSDRLTYEQYF
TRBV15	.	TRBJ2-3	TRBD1	TGTGCCACCAGACCCGGGACAGGGATCACAGATACGCAGTATTTT	CATRPGTGITDTQYF
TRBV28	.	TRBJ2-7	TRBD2	TGTGCCACCGGTAGAAGCGGGGGCTACGAGCAGTACTTC	CATGRSGGYEQYF
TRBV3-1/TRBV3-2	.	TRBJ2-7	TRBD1	TGTGCCAGCAGCGACCAGGGGGCGGTTTACGAGCAGTACTTC	CASSDQGAVYEQYF
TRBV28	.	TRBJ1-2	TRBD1	TGTGCCAGCAGTTTTGAGGGGGCTCGGTATGGCTACACCTTC	CASSFEGARYGYTF
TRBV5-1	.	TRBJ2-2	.	TGCGCCAGCAGCTTGGGAACTAGCCCCGGGGAGCTGTTTTTT	CASSLGTSPGELFF
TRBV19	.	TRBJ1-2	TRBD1	TGTGCCAGTAGTATCGTCGCTCCGGGACAGGGGAACTATGGCTACACCTTC	CASSIVAPGQGNYGYTF
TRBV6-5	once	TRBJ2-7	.	TGTGCCAGCAGCCTGGACAGTCGAACCTACGAGCAGTACTTC	CASSLDSRTYEQYF
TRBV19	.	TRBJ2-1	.	TGTGCCAGTAAAAGGGGATACAGTAAGAGCTCCTACAATGAGCAGTTCTTC	CASKRGYSKSSYNEQFF
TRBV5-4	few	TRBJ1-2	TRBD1	TGTGCCAGCAGTTTCGACAGGGGTGGCTACACCTTC	CASSFDRGGYTF
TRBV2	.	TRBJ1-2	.	TGTGCCAGCAGCCGGGACGGAGGGTCATATGGCTACACCTTC	CASSRDGGSYGYTF
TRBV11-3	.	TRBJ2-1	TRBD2	TGTGCCAGCAGCTTGCAACTAGCGGGGGGACGACCTAACAATGAGCAGTTCTTC	CASSLQLAGGRPNNEQFF
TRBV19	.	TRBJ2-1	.	TGTGCCAGTAGTATTGCGGGAACCTACAATGAGCAGTTCTTC	CASSIAGTYNEQFF
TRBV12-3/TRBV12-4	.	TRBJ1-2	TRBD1	TGTGCCAGCAGTTCGACAGGGTACTATGGCTACACCTTC	CASSSTGYYGYTF
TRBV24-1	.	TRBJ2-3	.	TGTGCCACCAGTGATAATGGCAGGGGAATACAAGACAGTACGCAGTATTTT	CATSDNGRGIQDSTQYF
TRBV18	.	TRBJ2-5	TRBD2	TGTGCCAGCTCACCATTGCTAGCGGGAGGGGAGACCCAGTACTTC	CASSPLLAGGETQYF
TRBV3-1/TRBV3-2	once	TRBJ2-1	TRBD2	TGTGCCAGCAGCCAAGTCGGGACTAGCTTCAATGAGCAGTTCTTC	CASSQVGTSFNEQFF
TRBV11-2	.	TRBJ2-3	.	TGTGCCAGCAGCCACATGGACTACACAGATACGCAGTATTTT	CASSHMDYTDTQYF
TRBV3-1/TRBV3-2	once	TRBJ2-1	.	TGTGCCAGCAGCCCAAGGTTGGGGGCGGAAAATGAGCAGTTCTTC	CASSPRLGAENEQFF
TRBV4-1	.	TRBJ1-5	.	TGCGCCAGCAGCCGAGGGGGAGGGGGGGTCAATCAGCCCCAGCATTTT	CASSRGGGGVNQPQHF
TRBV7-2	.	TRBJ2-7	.	TGTGCCAGCAGCTTTAGCCCCGTCGGGGGAGCCTACGAGCAGTACTTC	CASSFSPVGGAYEQYF
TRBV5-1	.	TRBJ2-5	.	TGCGCCAGCAGCTTGGCTCCTGGGGCAGAGACCCAGTACTTC	CASSLAPGAETQYF
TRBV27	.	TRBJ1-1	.	TGTGCCAGCAGATGGGTACAGGGAGCCACTGAAGCTTTCTTT	CASRWVQGATEAFF
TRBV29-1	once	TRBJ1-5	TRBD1	TGCAGCGCGGGACAGGGTGATCAGCCCCAGCATTTT	CSAGQGDQPQHF
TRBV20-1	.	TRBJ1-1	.	TGCAGTGCCCGTAGCACTGAAGCTTTCTTT	CSARSTEAFF
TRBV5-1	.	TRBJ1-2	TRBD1	TGCGCCAGCAGCCCGGGACAGGGCTATGGCTACACCTTC	CASSPGQGYGYTF